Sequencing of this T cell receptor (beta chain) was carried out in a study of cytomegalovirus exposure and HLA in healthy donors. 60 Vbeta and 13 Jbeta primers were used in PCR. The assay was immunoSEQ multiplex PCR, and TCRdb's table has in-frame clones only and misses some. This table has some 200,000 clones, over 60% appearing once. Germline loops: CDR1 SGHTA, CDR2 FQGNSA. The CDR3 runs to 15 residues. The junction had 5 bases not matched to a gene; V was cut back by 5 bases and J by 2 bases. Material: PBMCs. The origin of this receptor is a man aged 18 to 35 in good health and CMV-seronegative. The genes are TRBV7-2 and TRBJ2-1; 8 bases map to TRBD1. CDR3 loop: CASSLRQGTYNEQFF. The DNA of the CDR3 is TGTGCCAGCAGCCTCCGACAGGGGACCTACAATGAGCAGTTCTTC.